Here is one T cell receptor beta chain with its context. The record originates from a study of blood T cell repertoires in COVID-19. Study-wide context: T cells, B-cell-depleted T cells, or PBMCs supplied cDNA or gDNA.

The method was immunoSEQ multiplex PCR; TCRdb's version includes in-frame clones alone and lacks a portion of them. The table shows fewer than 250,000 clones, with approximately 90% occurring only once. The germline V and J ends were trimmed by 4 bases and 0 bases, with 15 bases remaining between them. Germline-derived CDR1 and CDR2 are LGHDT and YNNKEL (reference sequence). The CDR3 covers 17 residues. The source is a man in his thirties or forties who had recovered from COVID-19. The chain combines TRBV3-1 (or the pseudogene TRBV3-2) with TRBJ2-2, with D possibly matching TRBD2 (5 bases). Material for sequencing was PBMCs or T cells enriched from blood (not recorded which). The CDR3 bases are TGTGCCAGCAGCCGACGACTGAGCGGCCCGAACACCGGGGAGCTGTTTTTT. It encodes CASSRRLSGPNTGELFF.